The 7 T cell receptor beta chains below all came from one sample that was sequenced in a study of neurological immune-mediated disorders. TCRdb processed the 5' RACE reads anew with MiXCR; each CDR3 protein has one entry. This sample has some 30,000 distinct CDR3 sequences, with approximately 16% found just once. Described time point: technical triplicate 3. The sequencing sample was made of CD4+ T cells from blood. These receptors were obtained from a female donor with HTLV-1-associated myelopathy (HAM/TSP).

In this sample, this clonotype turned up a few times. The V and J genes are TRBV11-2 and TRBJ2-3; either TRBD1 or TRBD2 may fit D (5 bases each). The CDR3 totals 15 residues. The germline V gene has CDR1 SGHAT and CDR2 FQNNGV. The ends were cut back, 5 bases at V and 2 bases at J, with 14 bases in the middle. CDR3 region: CASSARGASTDTQYF. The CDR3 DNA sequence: TGTGCCAGCAGCGCCCGAGGGGCCTCCACAGATACGCAGTATTTT.

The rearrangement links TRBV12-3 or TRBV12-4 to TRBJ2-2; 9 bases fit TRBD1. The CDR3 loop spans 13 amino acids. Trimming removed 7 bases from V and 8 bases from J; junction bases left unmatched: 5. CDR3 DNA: TGTGCCAGCAATTCCGGGACAGGGGGGGAGCTGTTTTTT. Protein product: CASNSGTGGELFF.

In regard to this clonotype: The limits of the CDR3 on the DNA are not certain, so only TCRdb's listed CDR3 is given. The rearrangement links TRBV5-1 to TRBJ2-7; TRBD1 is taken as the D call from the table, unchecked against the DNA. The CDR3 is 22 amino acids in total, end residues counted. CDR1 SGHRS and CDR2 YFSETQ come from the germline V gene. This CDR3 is CASSFYICSARDWGGGSYEQYF.

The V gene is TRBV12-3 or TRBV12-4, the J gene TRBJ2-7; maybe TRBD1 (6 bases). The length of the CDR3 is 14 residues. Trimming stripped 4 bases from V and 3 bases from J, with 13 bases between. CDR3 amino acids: CASSSRQVNYEQYF. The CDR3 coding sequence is TGTGCCAGCAGTTCTAGACAGGTTAACTACGAGCAGTACTTC.

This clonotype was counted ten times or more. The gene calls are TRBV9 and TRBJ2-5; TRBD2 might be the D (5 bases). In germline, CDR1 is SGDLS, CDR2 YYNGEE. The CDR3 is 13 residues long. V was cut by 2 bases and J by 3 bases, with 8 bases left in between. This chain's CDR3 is CASSVGAEETQYF. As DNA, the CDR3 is TGTGCCAGCAGCGTGGGAGCAGAAGAGACCCAGTACTTC.

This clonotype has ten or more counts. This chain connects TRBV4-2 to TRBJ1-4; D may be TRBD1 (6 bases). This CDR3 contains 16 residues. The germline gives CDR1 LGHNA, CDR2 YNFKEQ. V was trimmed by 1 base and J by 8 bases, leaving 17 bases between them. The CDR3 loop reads CASSQGTGPPNEKLFF. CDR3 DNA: TGTGCCAGCAGCCAAGGTACAGGGCCGCCGAACGAAAAACTGTTTTTT.

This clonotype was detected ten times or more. The chain's CDR3 is CSARDRQNTEAFF. The CDR3 DNA reads as TGCAGTGCTAGAGACCGGCAGAACACTGAAGCTTTCTTT. This chain connects TRBV20-1 to TRBJ1-1; unclear D gene. Trimming stripped 0 bases from V and 1 base from J, with 6 bases between. Germline V gene lookup returns CDR1 DFQATT and CDR2 SNEGSKA (reference sequence). The CDR3 loop spans 13 amino acids.